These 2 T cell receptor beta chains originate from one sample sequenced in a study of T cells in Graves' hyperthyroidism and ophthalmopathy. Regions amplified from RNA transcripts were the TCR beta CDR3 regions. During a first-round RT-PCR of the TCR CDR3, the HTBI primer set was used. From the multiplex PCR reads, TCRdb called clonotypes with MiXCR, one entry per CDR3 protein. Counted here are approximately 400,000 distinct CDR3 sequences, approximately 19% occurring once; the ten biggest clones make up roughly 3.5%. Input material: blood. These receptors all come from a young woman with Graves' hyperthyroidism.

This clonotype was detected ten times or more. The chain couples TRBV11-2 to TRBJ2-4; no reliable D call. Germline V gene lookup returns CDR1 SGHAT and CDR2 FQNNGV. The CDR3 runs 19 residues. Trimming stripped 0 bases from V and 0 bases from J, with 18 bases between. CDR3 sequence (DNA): TGTGCCAGCAGCTTAGATCGAAAAATGGTCCGGCTAGCCAAAAACATTCAGTACTTC. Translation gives CASSLDRKMVRLAKNIQYF.

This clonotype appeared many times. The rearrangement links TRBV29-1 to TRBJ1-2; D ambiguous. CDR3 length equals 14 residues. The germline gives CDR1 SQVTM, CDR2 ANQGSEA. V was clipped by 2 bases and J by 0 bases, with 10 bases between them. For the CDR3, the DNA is TGCAGCGTTGAAAAAGGGTTAGCTAACTATGGCTACACCTTC. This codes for CSVEKGLANYGYTF.